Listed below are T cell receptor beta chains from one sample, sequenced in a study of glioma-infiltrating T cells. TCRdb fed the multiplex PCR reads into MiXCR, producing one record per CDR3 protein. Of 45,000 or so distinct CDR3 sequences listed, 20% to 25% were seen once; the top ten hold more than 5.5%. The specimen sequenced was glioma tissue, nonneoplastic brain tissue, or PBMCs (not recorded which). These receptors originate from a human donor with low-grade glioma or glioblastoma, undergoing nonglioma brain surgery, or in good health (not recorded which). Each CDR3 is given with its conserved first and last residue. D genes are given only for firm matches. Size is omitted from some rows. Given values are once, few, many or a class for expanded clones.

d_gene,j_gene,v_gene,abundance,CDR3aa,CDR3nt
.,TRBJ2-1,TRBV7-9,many,CASSPSYNEQFF,TGTGCCAGCAGCCCCTCTTACAATGAGCAGTTCTTC
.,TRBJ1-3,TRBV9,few,CASRGLGNTIYF,TGTGCCAGCAGGGGGCTTGGAAACACCATATATTTT
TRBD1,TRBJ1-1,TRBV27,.,CASTPRGQGCTEAFF,TGTGCCAGCACCCCGAGAGGACAGGGCTGCACCGAAGCTTTCTTT
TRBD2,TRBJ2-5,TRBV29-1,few,CSVGLAGSQETQYF,TGCAGCGTTGGGTTAGCGGGGTCGCAAGAGACCCAGTACTTC
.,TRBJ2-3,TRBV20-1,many,CSASSSTDTQYF,TGCAGTGCTAGCTCTAGCACAGATACGCAGTATTTT
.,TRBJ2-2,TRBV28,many,CASSLLFTDTGELFF,TGTGCCAGCAGTTTATTGTTCACCGACACCGGGGAGCTGTTTTTT
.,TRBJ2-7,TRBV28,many,CASSLGHPGEQYF,TGTGCCAGCAGTTTAGGACACCCAGGAGAGCAGTACTTC
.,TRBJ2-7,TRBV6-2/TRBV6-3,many,CASSSWDRNTYEQYF,TGTGCCAGCAGTTCTTGGGATCGTAATACTTACGAGCAGTACTTC
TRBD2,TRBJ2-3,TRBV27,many,CASSLGASGRATTDTQYF,TGTGCCAGCAGTTTAGGGGCTAGCGGGAGGGCGACCACAGATACGCAGTATTTT
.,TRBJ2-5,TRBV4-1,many,CASSRAPGETQYF,TGCGCCAGCAGCCGGGCGCCCGGGGAGACCCAGTACTTC
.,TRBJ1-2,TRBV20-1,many,CSARTPAVDYGYTF,TGCAGTGCTAGGACCCCCGCGGTTGACTATGGCTACACCTTC
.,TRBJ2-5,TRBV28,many,CASSPSGGEETQYF,TGTGCCAGCAGTCCCTCGGGCGGGGAAGAGACCCAGTACTTC
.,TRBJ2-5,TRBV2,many,CASREAETQYF,TGTGCCAGCCGAGAGGCAGAGACCCAGTACTTC
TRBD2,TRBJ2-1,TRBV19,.,CASSIAFGLAGKLNEQFF,TGTGCCAGTAGTATAGCCTTTGGACTAGCGGGGAAATTAAATGAGCAGTTCTTC
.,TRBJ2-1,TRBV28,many,CASSLSEPEGEQFF,TGTGCCAGCAGTTTATCGGAACCAGAGGGTGAGCAGTTCTTC
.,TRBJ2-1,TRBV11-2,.,CASSLRGAWGTDEQFF,TGTGCCAGCAGCCTCAGAGGTGCATGGGGAACGGATGAGCAGTTCTTC
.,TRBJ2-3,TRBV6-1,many,CASSQTGYLGNYADTQYF,TGTGCCAGCAGTCAAACAGGGTATTTAGGGAACTATGCAGATACGCAGTATTTT
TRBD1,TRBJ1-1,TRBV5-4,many,CASSLRQGTEAFF,TGTGCCAGCAGCCTTCGACAGGGCACTGAAGCTTTCTTT